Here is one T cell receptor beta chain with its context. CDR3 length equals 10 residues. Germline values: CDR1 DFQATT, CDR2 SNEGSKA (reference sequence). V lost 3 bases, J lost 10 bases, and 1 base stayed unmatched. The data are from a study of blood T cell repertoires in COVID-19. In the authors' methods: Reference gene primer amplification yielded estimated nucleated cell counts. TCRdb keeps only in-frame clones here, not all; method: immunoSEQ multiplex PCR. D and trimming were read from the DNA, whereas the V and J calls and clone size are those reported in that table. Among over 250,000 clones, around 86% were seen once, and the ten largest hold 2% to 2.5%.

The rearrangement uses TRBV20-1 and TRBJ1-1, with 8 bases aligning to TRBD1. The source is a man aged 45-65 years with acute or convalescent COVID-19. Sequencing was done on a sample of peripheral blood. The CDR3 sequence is CSARGTGAFF. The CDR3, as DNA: TGCAGTGCTAGGGGGACAGGAGCTTTCTTT.